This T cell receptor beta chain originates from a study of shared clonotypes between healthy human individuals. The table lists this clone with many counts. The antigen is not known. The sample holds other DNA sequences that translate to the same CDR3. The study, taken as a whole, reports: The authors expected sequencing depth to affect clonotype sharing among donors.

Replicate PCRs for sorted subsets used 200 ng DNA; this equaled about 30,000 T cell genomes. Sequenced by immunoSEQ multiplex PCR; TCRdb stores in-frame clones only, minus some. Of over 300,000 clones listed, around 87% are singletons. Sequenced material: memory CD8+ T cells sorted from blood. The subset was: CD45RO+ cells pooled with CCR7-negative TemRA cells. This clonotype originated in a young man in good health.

The CDR3 region is CASSTQGLYEQYF. The CDR3 DNA reads as TGTGCCAGCAGCACCCAGGGGCTCTACGAGCAGTACTTC. J is TRBJ2-7 and V is TRBV27; a possible D gene is TRBD1 (6 bases). Germline V lookup: CDR1 MNHEY, CDR2 SMNVEV (reference sequence). The CDR3 contains 13 residues. V was pared by 6 bases and J by 3 bases, with 12 bases between.